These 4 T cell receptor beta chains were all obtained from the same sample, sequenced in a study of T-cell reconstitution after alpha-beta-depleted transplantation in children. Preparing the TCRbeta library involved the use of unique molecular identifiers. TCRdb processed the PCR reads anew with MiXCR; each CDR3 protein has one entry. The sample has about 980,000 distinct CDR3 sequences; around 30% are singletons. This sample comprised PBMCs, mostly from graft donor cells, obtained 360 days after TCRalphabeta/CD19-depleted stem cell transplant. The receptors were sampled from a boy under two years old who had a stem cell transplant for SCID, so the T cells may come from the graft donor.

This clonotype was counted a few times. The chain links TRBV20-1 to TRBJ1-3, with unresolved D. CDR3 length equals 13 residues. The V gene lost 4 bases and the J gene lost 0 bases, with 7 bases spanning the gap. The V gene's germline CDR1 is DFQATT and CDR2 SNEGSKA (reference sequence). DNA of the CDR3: TGCAGTGCTACTACTAGCTCTGGAAACACCATATATTTT. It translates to CSATTSSGNTIYF.

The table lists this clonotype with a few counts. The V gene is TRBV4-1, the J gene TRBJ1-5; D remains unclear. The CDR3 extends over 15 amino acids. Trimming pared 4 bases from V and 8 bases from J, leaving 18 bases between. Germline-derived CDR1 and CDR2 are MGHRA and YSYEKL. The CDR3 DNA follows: TGCGCCAGCAGCCCCCGTCCGATGGAAAGGGAGCCCCAGCATTTT. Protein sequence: CASSPRPMEREPQHF.

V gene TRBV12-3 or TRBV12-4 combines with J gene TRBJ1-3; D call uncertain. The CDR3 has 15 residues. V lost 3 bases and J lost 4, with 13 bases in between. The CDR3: CASSFLAARGNTIYF. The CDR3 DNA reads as TGTGCCAGCAGTTTTCTCGCAGCGCGGGGAAACACCATATATTTT.

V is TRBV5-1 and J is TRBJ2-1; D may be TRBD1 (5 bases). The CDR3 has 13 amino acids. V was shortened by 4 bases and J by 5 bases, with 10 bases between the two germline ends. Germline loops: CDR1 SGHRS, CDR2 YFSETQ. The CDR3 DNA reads TGCGCCAGCAGCACACAAGGGGACAATGAGCAGTTCTTC. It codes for CASSTQGDNEQFF.